These T cell receptor beta chains were read from a single sample in a study of T-cell reconstitution after alpha-beta-depleted transplantation in children. TCRdb fed the PCR reads into MiXCR, producing one record per CDR3 protein. The sample consists of about 980,000 distinct CDR3 sequences, roughly 29% of them appearing once. The sequences come from PBMCs, mostly from graft donor cells, collected 360 days after TCRalphabeta/CD19-depleted stem cell transplant. The source of these receptors is a boy in the first two years of life who had a stem cell transplant for SCID, so the T cells may come from the graft donor. CDR3s leave out the opening cysteine and the closing phenylalanine or tryptophan. A D gene is named only where the DNA matches it firmly.

>TRBJ2-7|NA|TRBV20-1
SGSSIGPYEQY
>TRBJ1-6|NA|TRBV7-9
ASSLNNSPLH
>TRBJ1-5|NA|TRBV7-9
ASSPSTGQPQH
>TRBJ2-3|TRBD2|TRBV24-1
ATSTPGTSLADTQY
>TRBJ2-7|NA|TRBV4-3
ASSERGEGIAPYEQY
>TRBJ2-2|NA|TRBV15
ATSRDRIPNTGELF
>TRBJ2-7|TRBD2|TRBV9
ASSAGGDHTYEQY
>TRBJ2-5|NA|TRBV20-1
SAPEVGLGETQY
>TRBJ2-2|TRBD1|TRBV5-1
ASSFPTGTESTGELF
>TRBJ2-5|TRBD2|TRBV5-6
ASSLVGSGGTQETQY
>TRBJ2-3|TRBD2|TRBV29-1
SVDKGSGDTDTQY
>TRBJ2-3|NA|TRBV5-1
ASNPGSVSFGGRQY
>TRBJ2-7|NA|TRBV7-2
ASSSIGLNGYEQY
>TRBJ2-3|TRBD2|TRBV5-1
ASSLTQAGVRTDTQY
>TRBJ2-2|NA|TRBV15
ATGDSSRGGELF
>TRBJ2-1|TRBD2|TRBV12-3/TRBV12-4
ASSSDSGKQF
>TRBJ2-6|NA|TRBV11-2
ASRGTRSGANVLT
>TRBJ2-1|TRBD2|TRBV12-3/TRBV12-4
ASSLIGAGGRLHEQF
>TRBJ1-1|NA|TRBV5-1
ASRPQGPDPNTEAF